The rows below give T cell receptor beta chains drawn from one sample of a study of T cells expressing NK-cell markers. Each CDR3 protein gets one entry in TCRdb, which reprocessed the 5' RACE reads and gives no DNA. Seen in this sample are some 340,000 distinct CDR3 sequences; the ten most common clones hold around 4.9%. Sequences were obtained from blood T cells: a sorted CD56 or NKG2C T cell subset, CD4+ or CD8+ T cells, or bulk PBMC T cells (not recorded which). The receptors derive from a man aged 18-69 years in good health. CDR3s include the opening cysteine and the closing phenylalanine or tryptophan.

J	V	CDR3
TRBJ1-4	TRBV5-1	CASSRVTGDRGEKLFF
TRBJ2-2	TRBV6-4	CASSDSFETNTGELFF
TRBJ2-1	TRBV12-3/TRBV12-4	CALGFGFYNEQFF
TRBJ2-7	TRBV9	CASSVSTGTYEQYF
TRBJ2-7	TRBV7-8	CASSLARTLYEQYF
TRBJ1-1	TRBV7-7	CASRKGGQGDTEAFF
TRBJ1-2	TRBV7-2	CASSLAAGIFGYTF
TRBJ2-5	TRBV9	CASSDSGGYQETQYF
TRBJ2-2	TRBV7-2	CASSLAKGGKNTGELFF
TRBJ2-7	TRBV12-5	CASGRTGSGGRIEQYF
TRBJ2-3	TRBV23-1	CASRWDQTTDTQYF
TRBJ2-2	TRBV7-9	CASSQQGPGELFF
TRBJ2-6	TRBV4-2	CASSQVGWGSGANVLTF
TRBJ2-5	TRBV6-5	CASTGQVGTQYF
TRBJ2-7	TRBV5-1	CASSLIDSSYEQYF
TRBJ2-5	TRBV6-5	CASSYSPVGRETQYF
TRBJ2-3	TRBV28	CASSFSLATSTDTQYF
TRBJ2-7	TRBV10-2	CASSAAGGISYEQYF
TRBJ2-1	TRBV7-3	CASSIDSGRSYNEQFF
TRBJ2-3	TRBV7-9	CASSLRGLSGDTDTQYF
TRBJ2-7	TRBV20-1	CSARSGQNYEQYF
TRBJ2-5	TRBV7-9	CASRTGAGVFETQYF
TRBJ2-4	TRBV28	CASSSGSLAKNIQYF